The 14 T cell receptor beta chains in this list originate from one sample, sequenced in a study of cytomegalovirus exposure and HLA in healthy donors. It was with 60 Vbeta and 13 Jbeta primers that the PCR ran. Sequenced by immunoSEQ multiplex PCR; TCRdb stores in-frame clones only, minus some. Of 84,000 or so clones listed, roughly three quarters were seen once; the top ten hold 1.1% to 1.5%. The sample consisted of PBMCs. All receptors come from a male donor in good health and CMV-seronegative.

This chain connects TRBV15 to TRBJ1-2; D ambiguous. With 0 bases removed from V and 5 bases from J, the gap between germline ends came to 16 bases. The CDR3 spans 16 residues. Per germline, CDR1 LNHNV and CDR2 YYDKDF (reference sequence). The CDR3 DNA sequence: TGTGCCACCAGCAGAGATCCAGTAACACCGCTTTATGGCTACACCTTC. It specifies CATSRDPVTPLYGYTF.

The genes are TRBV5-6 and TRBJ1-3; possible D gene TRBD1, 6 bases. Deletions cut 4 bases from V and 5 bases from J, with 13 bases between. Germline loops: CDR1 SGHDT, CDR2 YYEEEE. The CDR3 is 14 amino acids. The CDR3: CASSTTGSRNTIYF. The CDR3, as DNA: TGTGCCAGCAGCACTACAGGGTCGAGAAACACCATATATTTT.

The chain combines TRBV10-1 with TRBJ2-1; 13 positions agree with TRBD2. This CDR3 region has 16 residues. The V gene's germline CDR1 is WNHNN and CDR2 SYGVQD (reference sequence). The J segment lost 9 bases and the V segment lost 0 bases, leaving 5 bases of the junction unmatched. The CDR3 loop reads CASSESLAGGPTEQFF. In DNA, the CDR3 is TGCGCCAGCAGTGAGTCACTAGCGGGGGGGCCTACTGAGCAGTTCTTC.

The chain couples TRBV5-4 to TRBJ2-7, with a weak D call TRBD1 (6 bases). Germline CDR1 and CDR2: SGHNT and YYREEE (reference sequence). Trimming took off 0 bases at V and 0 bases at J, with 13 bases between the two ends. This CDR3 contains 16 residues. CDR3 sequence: CASSLGVGTSSYEQYF. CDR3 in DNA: TGTGCCAGCAGCTTGGGGGTGGGGACATCCTCCTACGAGCAGTACTTC.

The CDR3 DNA reads as TGTGCCAGCAGTTTACAGGTTTATAGCAATCAGCCCCAGCATTTT. Its protein product is CASSLQVYSNQPQHF. The chain is built from TRBV28 and TRBJ1-5; unclear D gene. Trimming pared 2 bases from V and 0 bases from J, leaving 8 bases between. The CDR3 sequence is 15 residues long. Germline values: CDR1 MDHEN, CDR2 SYDVKM.

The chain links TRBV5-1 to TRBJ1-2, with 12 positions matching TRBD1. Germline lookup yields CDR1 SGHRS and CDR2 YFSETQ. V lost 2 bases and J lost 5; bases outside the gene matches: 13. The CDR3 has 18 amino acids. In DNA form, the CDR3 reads TGCGCCAGCAGCTTAACCGGGACAGGGGGCTGGGAGTCTTATGGCTACACCTTC. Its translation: CASSLTGTGGWESYGYTF.

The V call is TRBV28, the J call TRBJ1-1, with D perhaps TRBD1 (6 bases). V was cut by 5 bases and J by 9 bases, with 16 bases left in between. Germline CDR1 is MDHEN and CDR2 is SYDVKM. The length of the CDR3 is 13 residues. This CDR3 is CASSPETGTQAFF. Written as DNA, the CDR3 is TGTGCCAGCAGTCCGGAAACCGGGACACAAGCTTTCTTT.

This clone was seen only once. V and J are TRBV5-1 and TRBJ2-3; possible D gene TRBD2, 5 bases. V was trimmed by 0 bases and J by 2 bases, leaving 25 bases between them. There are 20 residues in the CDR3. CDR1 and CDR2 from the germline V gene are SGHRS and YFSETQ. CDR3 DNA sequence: TGCGCCAGCAGCTTGGACCCGGTTCGGAGGAGTAGCCTTCCCACAGATACGCAGTATTTT. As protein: CASSLDPVRRSSLPTDTQYF.

The CDR3 nucleotides are TGTGCCAGCTCACGACAGGGACAGGGAGGCACTGAAGCTTTCTTT. Amino acid sequence: CASSRQGQGGTEAFF. The chain joins TRBV18 to TRBJ1-1, with 9 bases that match TRBD1. The germline V gene has CDR1 KGHSH and CDR2 LQKENI. The junction had 7 bases not matched to a gene; V was cut back by 4 bases and J by 4 bases. The CDR3 length is 15 residues.

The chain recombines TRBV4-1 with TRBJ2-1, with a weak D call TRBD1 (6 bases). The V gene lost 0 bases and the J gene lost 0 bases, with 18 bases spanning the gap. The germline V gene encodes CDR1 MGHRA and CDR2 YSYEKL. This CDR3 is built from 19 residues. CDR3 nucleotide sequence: TGCGCCAGCAGCCAAGACCCTTACGATGGACAGAGCTCCTACAATGAGCAGTTCTTC. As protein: CASSQDPYDGQSSYNEQFF.

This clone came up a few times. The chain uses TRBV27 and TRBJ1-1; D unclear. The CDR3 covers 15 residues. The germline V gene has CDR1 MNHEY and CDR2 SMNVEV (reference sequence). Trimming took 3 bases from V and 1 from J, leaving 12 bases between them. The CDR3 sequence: CASSLVFGRNTEAFF. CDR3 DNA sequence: TGTGCCAGCAGTTTGGTTTTTGGGAGGAACACTGAAGCTTTCTTT.

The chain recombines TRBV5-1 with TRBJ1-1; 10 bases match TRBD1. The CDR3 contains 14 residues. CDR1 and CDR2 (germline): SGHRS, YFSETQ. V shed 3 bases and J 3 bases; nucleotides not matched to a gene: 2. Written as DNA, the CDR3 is TGCGCCAGCAGCTCGGGGACAGGGGACACTGAAGCTTTCTTT. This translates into CASSSGTGDTEAFF.

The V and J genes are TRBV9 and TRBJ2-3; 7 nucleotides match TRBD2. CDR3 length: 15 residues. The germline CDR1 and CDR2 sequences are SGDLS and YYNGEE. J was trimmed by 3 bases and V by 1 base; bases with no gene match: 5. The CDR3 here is CASSVSSGVTDTQYF. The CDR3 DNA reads TGTGCCAGCAGCGTATCGAGCGGGGTAACAGATACGCAGTATTTT. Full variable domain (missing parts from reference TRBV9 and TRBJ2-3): DSGVTQTPKHLITATGQRVTLRCSPRSGDLSVYWYQQSLDQGLQFLIQYYNGEERAKGNILERFSAQQFPDLHSELNLSSLELGDSALYFCASSVSSGVTDTQYFGPGTRLTVL.

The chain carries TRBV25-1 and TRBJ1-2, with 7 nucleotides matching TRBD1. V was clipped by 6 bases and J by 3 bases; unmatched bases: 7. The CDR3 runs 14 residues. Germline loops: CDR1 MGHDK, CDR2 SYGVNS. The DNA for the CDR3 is TGTGCCAGCAGGGAAAATGACAGGGACTATGGCTACACCTTC. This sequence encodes CASRENDRDYGYTF.